This is a list of T cell receptor beta chains from one sample in a study of T cells in Graves' hyperthyroidism and ophthalmopathy. TCRdb itself ran the multiplex PCR reads through MiXCR, one entry per CDR3 protein. The sample carries approximately 430,000 distinct CDR3 sequences, less than 20% recorded once. The material sequenced was blood. These receptors came from a woman under 30 with Graves' hyperthyroidism. CDR3s include the opening cysteine and the closing phenylalanine or tryptophan. D genes are given only for firm matches. Size is stated for part of the rows, as once, few or many counts, or as a class when the clone is expanded.

CDR3: CASSLTTSGALPDTQYF; DNA: TGCGCCAGCAGCTTGACAACTAGCGGGGCCCTGCCAGATACGCAGTATTTT; D: TRBD2; V: TRBV5-1; size: many; J: TRBJ2-3
CDR3: CASSLSTGGNTGELFF; DNA: TGTGCCAGCAGCTTGTCGACAGGGGGGAACACCGGGGAGCTGTTTTTT; D: TRBD1; V: TRBV7-3; size: many; J: TRBJ2-2
CDR3: CASSRRLARETQYF; DNA: TGTGCCAGCAGCCGAAGACTAGCACGAGAGACCCAGTACTTC; D: TRBD2; V: TRBV14; size: many; J: TRBJ2-5
CDR3: CASSPGRTNEQYF; DNA: TGTGCCAGCTCCCCTGGACGGACGAACGAGCAGTACTTC; D: -; V: TRBV18; size: many; J: TRBJ2-7
CDR3: CASSPGDEETQYF; DNA: TGCGCCAGCAGCCCGGGGGATGAAGAGACCCAGTACTTC; D: -; V: TRBV5-1; size: -; J: TRBJ2-5
CDR3: CAWKAGEWDTGELFF; DNA: TGTGCCTGGAAGGCAGGCGAGTGGGACACCGGGGAGCTGTTTTTT; D: -; V: TRBV30; size: many; J: TRBJ2-2
CDR3: CASSPLDTQYF; DNA: TGTGCCAGCAGCCCCCTAGATACGCAGTATTTT; D: -; V: TRBV12-3/TRBV12-4; size: many; J: TRBJ2-3
CDR3: CSASVGAGPGQYF; DNA: TGCAGTGCTAGCGTGGGGGCGGGACCTGGGCAGTACTTC; D: -; V: TRBV20-1; size: many; J: TRBJ2-7
CDR3: CASSLTVDSTGELFF; DNA: TGTGCCAGCAGCTTAACGGTGGACAGCACCGGGGAGCTGTTTTTT; D: -; V: TRBV7-9; size: few; J: TRBJ2-2
CDR3: CASSLRATGQPQHF; DNA: TGTGCCAGCAGTTTACGGGCGACCGGTCAGCCCCAGCATTTT; D: -; V: TRBV27; size: -; J: TRBJ1-5
CDR3: CASSMGTGGSYEQYF; DNA: TGTGCCAGTAGTATGGGGACAGGAGGCTCCTACGAGCAGTACTTC; D: TRBD1; V: TRBV19; size: many; J: TRBJ2-7
CDR3: CASSLAETDTQYF; DNA: TGTGCCAGCAGCTTAGCAGAGACAGATACGCAGTATTTT; D: -; V: TRBV11-1; size: many; J: TRBJ2-3
CDR3: CATSDSPTGTSYTF; DNA: TGTGCCACCAGTGATTCACCCACTGGGACCTCCTACACCTTC; D: -; V: TRBV24-1; size: many; J: TRBJ1-2
CDR3: CASSSLTANYGYTF; DNA: TGTGCCAGCAGCTCCTTGACAGCTAACTATGGCTACACCTTC; D: -; V: TRBV7-9; size: -; J: TRBJ1-2
CDR3: CSARDGAGGLDTGELFF; DNA: TGCAGTGCTAGAGATGGGGCGGGAGGGCTTGATACCGGGGAGCTGTTTTTT; D: TRBD2; V: TRBV20-1; size: -; J: TRBJ2-2
CDR3: CASSMLGWDSPLHF; DNA: TGTGCCAGTAGTATGCTGGGCTGGGATTCACCCCTCCACTTT; D: -; V: TRBV19; size: many; J: TRBJ1-6
CDR3: CSVTTGFSNQPQHF; DNA: TGCAGTGTTACAACAGGGTTTAGCAATCAGCCCCAGCATTTT; D: -; V: TRBV20-1; size: many; J: TRBJ1-5
CDR3: CASSLAGGRETQYF; DNA: TGTGCCAGCAGCTTGGCAGGGGGCAGGGAGACCCAGTACTTC; D: TRBD1; V: TRBV7-3; size: -; J: TRBJ2-5
CDR3: CASNLAFGSQETQYF; DNA: TGTGCCAGCAACTTAGCCTTCGGGAGCCAAGAGACCCAGTACTTC; D: -; V: TRBV11-2; size: many; J: TRBJ2-5
CDR3: CSVEVWRTWSSYEQYF; DNA: TGCAGCGTTGAAGTTTGGCGGACCTGGAGCTCCTACGAGCAGTACTTC; D: -; V: TRBV29-1; size: many; J: TRBJ2-7
CDR3: CASSLDVEKLFF; DNA: TGTGCCAGCAGCTTAGACGTGGAGAAACTGTTTTTT; D: -; V: TRBV7-9; size: few; J: TRBJ1-4
CDR3: CASSEMWTSGAYEQYF; DNA: TGTGCCAGCAGTGAGATGTGGACTAGCGGCGCCTACGAGCAGTACTTC; D: TRBD2; V: TRBV6-1; size: many; J: TRBJ2-7
CDR3: CASSYYRGVGSYNEQFF; DNA: TGCGCCAGCAGCTACTACCGAGGGGTGGGCTCCTACAATGAGCAGTTCTTC; D: -; V: TRBV4-1; size: -; J: TRBJ2-1
CDR3: CASSSGALSSYNEQFF; DNA: TGTGCCAGCAGCTCAGGGGCACTTAGCTCCTACAATGAGCAGTTCTTC; D: -; V: TRBV11-2; size: once; J: TRBJ2-1
CDR3: CASRTSGRKSNTGELFF; DNA: TGTGCCAGCAGGACTAGCGGACGGAAATCGAACACCGGGGAGCTGTTTTTT; D: TRBD2; V: TRBV12-3/TRBV12-4; size: few; J: TRBJ2-2
CDR3: CASSYTGTSGDTQYF; DNA: TGTGCCAGCAGTTACACCGGGACTAGCGGAGATACGCAGTATTTT; D: TRBD2; V: TRBV6-5; size: many; J: TRBJ2-3
CDR3: CSVEDGGFYYGYTF; DNA: TGCAGCGTTGAAGACGGGGGTTTTTACTATGGCTACACCTTC; D: -; V: TRBV29-1; size: many; J: TRBJ1-2
CDR3: CASSRGVWATVYPGPYNEQFF; DNA: TGCGCCAGCAGCCGGGGGGTTTGGGCGACGGTGTATCCGGGCCCCTACAATGAGCAGTTCTTC; D: TRBD2; V: TRBV5-1; size: many; J: TRBJ2-1
CDR3: CASRADYGYTF; DNA: TGTGCCAGCAGGGCAGACTATGGCTACACCTTC; D: -; V: TRBV12-3/TRBV12-4; size: many; J: TRBJ1-2
CDR3: CATSRGTLSYEQYF; DNA: TGTGCCACCAGCAGAGGGACACTCTCCTACGAGCAGTACTTC; D: -; V: TRBV15; size: many; J: TRBJ2-7
CDR3: CASGLVSSYNEQFF; DNA: TGTGCTAGTGGTTTAGTCTCGTCCTACAATGAGCAGTTCTTC; D: -; V: TRBV12-5; size: many; J: TRBJ2-1
CDR3: CASSYPGGAQYF; DNA: TGTGCCAGCAGTTACCCCGGGGGAGCCCAGTACTTC; D: -; V: TRBV6-2/TRBV6-3; size: -; J: TRBJ2-5
CDR3: CASSSPIAGANTGELFF; DNA: TGTGCCAGCAGTTCTCCTATAGCGGGAGCGAACACCGGGGAGCTGTTTTTT; D: TRBD2; V: TRBV6-5; size: many; J: TRBJ2-2
CDR3: CASRKERGQFGDTQYF; DNA: TGTGCCAGCAGGAAGGAAAGGGGGCAATTCGGAGATACGCAGTATTTT; D: TRBD1; V: TRBV14; size: -; J: TRBJ2-3
CDR3: CASSVEAMNSPLHF; DNA: TGTGCCAGCAGCGTAGAGGCGATGAATTCACCCCTCCACTTT; D: -; V: TRBV9; size: many; J: TRBJ1-6
CDR3: CASSRGLAGETQYF; DNA: TGTGCCAGCAGCCGGGGACTAGCGGGAGAGACCCAGTACTTC; D: TRBD2; V: TRBV9; size: -; J: TRBJ2-5
CDR3: CASNLIAGASGYTF; DNA: TGTGCCAGCAACCTTATAGCGGGGGCCAGCGGCTACACCTTC; D: -; V: TRBV28; size: many; J: TRBJ1-2
CDR3: CASSERVGTGWGTEAFF; DNA: TGTGCCAGCAGTGAAAGGGTGGGCACAGGGTGGGGGACTGAAGCTTTCTTT; D: -; V: TRBV6-1; size: many; J: TRBJ1-1
CDR3: CSASEGQGKNIQYF; DNA: TGCAGTGCTAGCGAGGGGCAGGGAAAAAACATTCAGTACTTC; D: -; V: TRBV20-1; size: many; J: TRBJ2-4
CDR3: CSARDRAQSDTQYF; DNA: TGCAGTGCTAGAGACAGGGCACAGTCAGATACGCAGTATTTT; D: -; V: TRBV20-1; size: many; J: TRBJ2-3
CDR3: CASSQLRGTDEQFF; DNA: TGTGCCAGCAGCCAATTACGGGGTACGGATGAGCAGTTCTTC; D: -; V: TRBV16; size: many; J: TRBJ2-1
CDR3: CASSGISGKFQETQYF; DNA: TGTGCCAGCAGTGGGATTAGCGGGAAGTTCCAAGAGACCCAGTACTTC; D: TRBD2; V: TRBV27; size: many; J: TRBJ2-5
CDR3: CASSPPPAERNEQFF; DNA: TGTGCCAGCAGTCCCCCTCCCGCGGAACGGAATGAGCAGTTCTTC; D: -; V: TRBV6-9; size: many; J: TRBJ2-1
CDR3: CASGYTGGAFKGGYTF; DNA: TGTGCCAGCGGGTACACAGGGGGCGCATTTAAGGGTGGCTACACCTTC; D: TRBD1; V: TRBV2; size: many; J: TRBJ1-2
CDR3: CASSWGGAGGYNEQFF; DNA: TGTGCCAGCAGTTGGGGCGGGGCGGGAGGTTACAATGAGCAGTTCTTC; D: TRBD2; V: TRBV6-1; size: few; J: TRBJ2-1
CDR3: CASSSGGRGTYNEQFF; DNA: TGCGCCAGCAGCTCCGGGGGAAGGGGTACCTACAATGAGCAGTTCTTC; D: -; V: TRBV4-1; size: -; J: TRBJ2-1
CDR3: CASSPGTSKETQYF; DNA: TGTGCCAGCAGCCCGGGGACTAGCAAAGAGACCCAGTACTTC; D: TRBD2; V: TRBV7-9; size: few; J: TRBJ2-5
CDR3: CASSSTSTMTGELFF; DNA: TGTGCCAGCAGCTCGACTAGCACGATGACCGGGGAGCTGTTTTTT; D: TRBD2; V: TRBV6-1; size: many; J: TRBJ2-2
CDR3: CATDEGGSTDTQYF; DNA: TGTGCCACCGACGAGGGGGGATCCACAGATACGCAGTATTTT; D: -; V: TRBV28; size: many; J: TRBJ2-3
CDR3: CASSQGPIEAFF; DNA: TGTGCCAGCAGCCAAGGTCCGATTGAAGCTTTCTTT; D: -; V: TRBV3-1; size: many; J: TRBJ1-1